This T cell receptor (beta chain) was identified in a study of T cell responses to AZD1222 COVID-19 vaccine. The ends were cut back, 0 bases at V and 2 bases at J, with 14 bases in the middle. Looked up from germline, CDR1 is KGHSH and CDR2 is LQKENI. The CDR3 sequence is 17 residues long. Some clones are missing from TCRdb's copy, which holds only in-frame ones; the method was immunoSEQ multiplex PCR. The repertoire holds some 99,000 clones, approximately 87% seen once, with about 4.6% in the top ten. Sequencing was performed on peripheral blood, taken 28 days after the second AZD1222 dose. The TCR originated in an adult who received the AZD1222 COVID-19 vaccine. V usage is TRBV18 and J usage is TRBJ1-5, with D tentatively TRBD1 (6 bases). The CDR3 bases are TGTGCCAGCTCACCACCCCGAGCAGGGGTCGGCAATCAGCCCCAGCATTTT. Translated: CASSPPRAGVGNQPQHF. Full variable domain (remainder filled in from reference TRBV18 and TRBJ1-5): NAGVMQNPRHLVRRRGQEARLRCSPMKGHSHVYWYRQLPEEGLKFMVYLQKENIIDESGMPKERFSAEFPKEGPSILRIQQVVRGDSAAYFCASSPPRAGVGNQPQHFGDGTRLSIL.